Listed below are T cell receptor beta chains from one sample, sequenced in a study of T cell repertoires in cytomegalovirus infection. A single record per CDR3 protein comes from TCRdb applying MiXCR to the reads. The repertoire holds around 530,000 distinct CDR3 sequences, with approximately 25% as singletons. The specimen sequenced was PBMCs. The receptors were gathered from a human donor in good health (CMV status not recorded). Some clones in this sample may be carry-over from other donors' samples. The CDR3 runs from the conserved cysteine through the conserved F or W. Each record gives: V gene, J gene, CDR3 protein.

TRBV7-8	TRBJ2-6	CASSSYRQGGLLAGANVLTF
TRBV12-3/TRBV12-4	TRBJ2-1	CASSPPGQGRDEQFF
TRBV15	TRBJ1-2	CATSRRDRENGYTF
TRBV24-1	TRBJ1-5	CATALGTAGNQPQHF
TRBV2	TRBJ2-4	CASSAWGGIQYF
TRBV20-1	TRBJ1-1	CSARDRTGANTEAFF
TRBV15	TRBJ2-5	CATSISRTSLETQYF
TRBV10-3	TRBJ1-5	CAIRAGTQDQPQHF
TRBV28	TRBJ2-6	CASNRRTGGSGANVLTF
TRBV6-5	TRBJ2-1	CASSYVGGAYNEQFF
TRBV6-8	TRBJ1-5	CASSAGTLREQPQHF
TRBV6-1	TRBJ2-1	CASSPSEREGGEQFF
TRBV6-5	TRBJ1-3	CASSYSGTADGNTIYF
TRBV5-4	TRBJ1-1	CASIGSTLNTEAFF
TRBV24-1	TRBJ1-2	CATSDHTRIYGYTF
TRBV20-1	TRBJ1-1	CSVGTRGMMNTEAFF
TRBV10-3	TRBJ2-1	CAISESGGVNF
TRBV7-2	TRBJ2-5	CASSSIRAGQGQETQYF
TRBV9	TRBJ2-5	CASSVRDTNQETQYF
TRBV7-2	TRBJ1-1	CASSHLTGLGHTEAFF
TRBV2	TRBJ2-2	CASSSTGDGELFF
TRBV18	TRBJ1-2	CASSPPADGYGYTF
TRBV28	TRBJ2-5	CASSSSGLAGKETQYF
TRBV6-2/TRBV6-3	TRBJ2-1	CASSPPPAHNEQFF
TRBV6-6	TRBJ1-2	CASSYLQAPNYGYTF
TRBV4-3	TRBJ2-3	CASSQGWATDTQYF
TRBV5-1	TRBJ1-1	CASNPSENTEAFF
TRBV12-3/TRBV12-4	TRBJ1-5	CASSQGPQPQHF
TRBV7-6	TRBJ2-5	CASSRDRAKTQYF
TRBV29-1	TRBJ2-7	CSVDPGQYF
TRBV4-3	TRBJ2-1	CASSQDLLAGGPVDEQFF
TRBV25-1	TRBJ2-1	CASSARISSYNEQFF
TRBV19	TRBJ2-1	CASGAGTSGPESSYNEQFF
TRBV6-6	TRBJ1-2	CASVDSRYGYTF
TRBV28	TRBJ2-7	CASSHGTKPYEQYF
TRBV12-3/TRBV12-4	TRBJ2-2	CASSSSGSMGTGELFF
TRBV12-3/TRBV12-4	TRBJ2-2	CASRGASGRAGELFF
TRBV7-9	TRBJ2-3	CASSLGGVTSTDTQYF
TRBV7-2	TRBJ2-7	CASSAASGRRYEQYF
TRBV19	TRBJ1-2	CASSIDHSTGQFYGYTF
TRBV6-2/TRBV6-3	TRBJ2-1	CASSEAGVHYNEQFF
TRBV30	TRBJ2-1	CAWTREQPYNEQFF
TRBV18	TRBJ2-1	CASSPSTSGYNEQFF
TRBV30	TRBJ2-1	CAWSPSDRGATSYNEQFF
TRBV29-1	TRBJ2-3	CSVEDRRGTSTDTQYF
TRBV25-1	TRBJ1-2	CASSEPGTGGGYTF
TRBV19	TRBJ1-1	CASSMFQNTEAFF
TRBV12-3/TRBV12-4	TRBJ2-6	CASSLGGRANVLTF
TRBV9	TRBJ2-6	CASSVDSSGANVLTF
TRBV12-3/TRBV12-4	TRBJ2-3	CASSLGLAVLTQYF